At least ten counts were recorded for the clone carrying this T cell receptor (beta chain). Its antigen is as yet unknown. Until they underwent thyroid surgery, no patient had received any treatment. This sample stems from a study of metastatic and nonmetastatic thyroid tumors. General observations from the study: A significant increase in TCR beta diversity was reportedly seen in malignant thyroid tumors relative to benign nodules, in blood and tumor.

The CDR3 contains 15 residues. In germline, CDR1 is MNHNS, CDR2 SASEGT. Losses at the gene ends were 6 bases for V and 4 bases for J; bases not matched to a gene: 5. Authors' methods: Between-group CDR3 differences, defined by clinicopathological status, yielded a distant-metastasis classifier for papillary thyroid cancer. TCRdb re-called the PCR reads through MiXCR. The V and J calls were not made by the authors but by TCRdb's processing. The profile shows over 25,000 clones, around 14% of them singletons. The V and J genes are TRBV6-1 and TRBJ2-1, with 11 bases aligning to TRBD1. The sample consisted of blood. The sequence was collected from a female donor with papillary thyroid cancer or a benign thyroid nodule (not recorded which). Some clones in this sample may be carry-over from other donors' samples. The CDR3 region has the DNA TGTGCCAGCAGCCGGACAGGGGGCAGTTACAATGAGCAGTTCTTC. This gives the protein CASSRTGGSYNEQFF.